The T cell receptor beta chain described here comes from a study of blood T cell repertoires in COVID-19. Study information: Donors in Cohort 3 counted as recovered after two negative PCRs, clearance, or symptom resolution.

Only in-frame clones appear in the TCRdb table, and some are missing; sequencing was by immunoSEQ multiplex PCR. The sample has roughly 150,000 clones, roughly 85% seen once. Participants were aged roughly 18 to 95 years, lived in 24 US areas, and enrolled virtually. Allocation to cohorts depended on clinical history reported by the participants. Material: PBMCs or T cells enriched from blood (not recorded which). This receptor was identified in a woman in her 70s in a cohort exposed to, infected with or recovered from COVID-19 (not recorded which).

The chain's CDR3 is CASSQVEDGAETQYF. The CDR3 nucleotides read TGCGCCAGCAGCCAAGTGGAGGACGGAGCAGAGACCCAGTACTTC. This rearrangement joins TRBV4-1 to TRBJ2-5; the D gene is possibly TRBD2 (5 bases). The germline V and J ends were trimmed by 1 base and 4 bases, with 13 bases remaining between them. The V gene's germline CDR1 is MGHRA and CDR2 YSYEKL. This CDR3 is 15 amino acids long.